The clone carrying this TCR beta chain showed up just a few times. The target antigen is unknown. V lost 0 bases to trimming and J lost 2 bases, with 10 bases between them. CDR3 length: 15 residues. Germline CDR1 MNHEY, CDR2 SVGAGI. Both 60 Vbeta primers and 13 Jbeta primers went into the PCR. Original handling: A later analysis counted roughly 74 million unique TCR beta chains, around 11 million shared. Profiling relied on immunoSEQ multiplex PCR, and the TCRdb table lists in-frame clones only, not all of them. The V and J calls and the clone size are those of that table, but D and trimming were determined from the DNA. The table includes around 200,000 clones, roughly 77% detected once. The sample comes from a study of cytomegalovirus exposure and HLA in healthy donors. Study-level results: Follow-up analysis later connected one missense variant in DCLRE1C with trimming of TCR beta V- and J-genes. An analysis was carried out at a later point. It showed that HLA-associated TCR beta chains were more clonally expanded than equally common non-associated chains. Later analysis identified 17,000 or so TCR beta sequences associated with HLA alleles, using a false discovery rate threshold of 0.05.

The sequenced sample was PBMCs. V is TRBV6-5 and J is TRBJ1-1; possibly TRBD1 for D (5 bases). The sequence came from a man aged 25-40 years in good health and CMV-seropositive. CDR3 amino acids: CASSYSAQGNTEAFF. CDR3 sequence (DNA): TGTGCCAGCAGTTACTCGGCGCAGGGCAACACTGAAGCTTTCTTT.